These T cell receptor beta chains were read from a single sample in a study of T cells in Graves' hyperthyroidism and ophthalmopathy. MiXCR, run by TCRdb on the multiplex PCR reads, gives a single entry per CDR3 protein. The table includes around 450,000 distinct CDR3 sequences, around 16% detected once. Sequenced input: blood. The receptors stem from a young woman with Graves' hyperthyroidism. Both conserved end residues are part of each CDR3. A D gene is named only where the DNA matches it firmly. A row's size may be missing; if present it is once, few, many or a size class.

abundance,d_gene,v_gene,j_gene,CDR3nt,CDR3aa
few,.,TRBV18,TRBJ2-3,TGTGCCAGCTCCCCGTCGGTGCGGACCAGCACAGATACGCAGTATTTT,CASSPSVRTSTDTQYF
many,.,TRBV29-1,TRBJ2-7,TGCAGCGTTGGAGACTACGAGCAGTACTTC,CSVGDYEQYF
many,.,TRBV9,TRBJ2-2,TGTGCCAGCAGCTCCCCCCGGGACCTATCGGGCACCGGGGAGCTGTTTTTT,CASSSPRDLSGTGELFF
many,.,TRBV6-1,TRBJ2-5,TGTGCCAGCACCGAGCTAGGGGGCCAAGAGACCCAGTACTTC,CASTELGGQETQYF
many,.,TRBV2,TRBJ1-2,TGTGCCAGCAGTGCCCCAGGGTACGGCTACACCTTC,CASSAPGYGYTF
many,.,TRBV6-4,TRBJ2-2,TGTGCCAGCAGTGACTCGGCTAGACCGGGCGGGGAGCTGTTTTTT,CASSDSARPGGELFF
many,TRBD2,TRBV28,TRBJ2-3,TGTGCCAGCAGTCCGGGCGGGGGGGCAGATACGCAGTATTTT,CASSPGGGADTQYF
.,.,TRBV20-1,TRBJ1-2,TGCAGTGCTCCTATTTGGAGGGGGGCCCGGTATGGCTACACCTTC,CSAPIWRGARYGYTF
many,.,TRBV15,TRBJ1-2,TGTGCCACCAGCAGAGATACCGTGAGGGGTGGCTACACCTTC,CATSRDTVRGGYTF
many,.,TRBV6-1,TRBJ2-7,TGTGCCAGCAGTTGGTCAGGGGCGCGGGCCACTTCCTACGAGCAGTACTTC,CASSWSGARATSYEQYF
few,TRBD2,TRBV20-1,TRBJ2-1,TGCAGTGCGGATGGACTAGCGGTCAATGAGCAGTTCTTC,CSADGLAVNEQFF
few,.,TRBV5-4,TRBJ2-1,TGTGCCAGCAGCCCACTCTGGGGTAGGAATGAGCAGTTCTTC,CASSPLWGRNEQFF
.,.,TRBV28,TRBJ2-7,TGTGCCAGCAGTTTCCGCGGGCTTGGGGGCGAGCAGTACTTC,CASSFRGLGGEQYF
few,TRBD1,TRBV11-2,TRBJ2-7,TGTGCCAGCAGCTTACCATCCGGGGACAGTTACGAGCAGTACTTC,CASSLPSGDSYEQYF
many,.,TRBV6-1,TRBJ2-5,TGTGCCAGCAGTGAACAAGCGGGTACCCAGTACTTC,CASSEQAGTQYF
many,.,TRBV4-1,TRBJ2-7,TGCGCCAGCAGCCCTAATGCAGGCAACTCCTACGAGCAGTACTTC,CASSPNAGNSYEQYF
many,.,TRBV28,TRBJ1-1,TGTGCCAGCAGTTTATTGACCGAAGCTTTCTTT,CASSLLTEAFF
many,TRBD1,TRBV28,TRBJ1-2,TGTGCCAGCAGTCCGACAGGGTCAAACTATGGCTACACCTTC,CASSPTGSNYGYTF
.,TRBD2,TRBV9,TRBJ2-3,TGTGCCAGCAGCGGAGTAGCGGGAGCCACAGATACGCAGTATTTT,CASSGVAGATDTQYF
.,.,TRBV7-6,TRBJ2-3,TGTGCCAGCAGCCCCACTACCACAGATACGCAGTATTTT,CASSPTTTDTQYF
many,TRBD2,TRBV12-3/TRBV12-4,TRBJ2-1,TGTGCCAGCATGGAAGGGGGTAGCGGGGTCAATGAGCAGTTCTTC,CASMEGGSGVNEQFF
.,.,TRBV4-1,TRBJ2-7,TGCGCCAGCAGCCGAACCTCAACGGGGGATGGCTACGAGCAGTACTTC,CASSRTSTGDGYEQYF
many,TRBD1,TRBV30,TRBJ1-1,TGTGCCTGGACAGGGGGGAGCACTGAAGCTTTCTTT,CAWTGGSTEAFF
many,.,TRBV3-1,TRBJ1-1,TGTGCCAGCAGCCCATCACCGGGCAGGGCAACTGAAGCTTTCTTT,CASSPSPGRATEAFF
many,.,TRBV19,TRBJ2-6,TGTGCCAGTAGTATAGTCGGGCACGAGAGCTCTGGGGCCAACGTCCTGACTTTC,CASSIVGHESSGANVLTF
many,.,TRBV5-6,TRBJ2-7,TGTGCCAGCAGCGCCCCTGACCGGGACTGGGGGATGAAATACGAGCAGTACTTC,CASSAPDRDWGMKYEQYF
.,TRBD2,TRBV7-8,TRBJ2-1,TGTGCCAGCAGCTTTCAACTAGCGGCTTACAATGAGCAGTTCTTC,CASSFQLAAYNEQFF
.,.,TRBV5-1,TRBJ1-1,TGCGCCAGCAGCCCTCCAGACAGACAGGAAGCTTTCTTT,CASSPPDRQEAFF
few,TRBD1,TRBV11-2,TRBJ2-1,TGTGCCAGCAGCTTAGTCATCCGGGACAGGGGACATGAGCAGTTCTTC,CASSLVIRDRGHEQFF
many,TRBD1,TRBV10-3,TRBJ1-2,TGTGCCATCAGACAGGGGGATATCGAGACGGGCTACACCTTC,CAIRQGDIETGYTF
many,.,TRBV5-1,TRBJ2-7,TGCGCCAGCAGCTTCCTACAGGGAATCTCCTACGAGCAGTACTTC,CASSFLQGISYEQYF
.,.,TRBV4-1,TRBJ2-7,TGCGCCAGCAGCCAAGATCCCAGTACCTACGAGCAGTACTTC,CASSQDPSTYEQYF
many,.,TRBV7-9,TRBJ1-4,TGTGCCAGCAGCTTAGACCCGGGTGGCGCTGAAAAACTGTTTTTT,CASSLDPGGAEKLFF
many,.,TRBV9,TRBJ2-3,TGTGCCAGCAGCGTTACGGCTAGCACAGATACGCAGTATTTT,CASSVTASTDTQYF
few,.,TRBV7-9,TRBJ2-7,TGCGCCAGCAGCCAAGATGTTGGAGCCTACGAGCAGTACTTC,CASSQDVGAYEQYF
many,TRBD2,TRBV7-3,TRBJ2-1,TGTGCCAGCAGCGCGACTAGCGGGAGGGGTAATGAGCAGTTCTTC,CASSATSGRGNEQFF
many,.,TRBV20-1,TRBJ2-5,TGCAGTGCTGGCTTAACGGGAGCGGAGACCCAGTACTTC,CSAGLTGAETQYF
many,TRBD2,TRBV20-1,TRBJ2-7,TGCAGTGCTAGGGCTAGCGGATCCTACGAGCAGTACTTC,CSARASGSYEQYF
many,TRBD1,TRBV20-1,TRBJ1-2,TGCAGTGCTAAGGGGACAGGGGCACGGCCGCATGGCTACACCTTC,CSAKGTGARPHGYTF
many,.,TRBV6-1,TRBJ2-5,TGTGCCAGCAGCAATACTTGGGGAGAGACCCAGTACTTC,CASSNTWGETQYF
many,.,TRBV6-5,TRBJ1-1,TGTGCCAGCAGTTACGGTCCCTCGGATGAAGCTTTCTTT,CASSYGPSDEAFF
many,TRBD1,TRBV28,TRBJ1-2,TGTGCCAGCAGTTTACTCGGACAGGGGAAGGGCTACACCTTC,CASSLLGQGKGYTF
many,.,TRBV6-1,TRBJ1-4,TGTGCCAGCAGCGGCGACTGGAGCACTAATGAAAAACTGTTTTTT,CASSGDWSTNEKLFF
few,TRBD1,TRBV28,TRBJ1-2,TGTGCCAGCAGTATCCGGACAGGGGGCTTCTATGGCTACACCTTC,CASSIRTGGFYGYTF
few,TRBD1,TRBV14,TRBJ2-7,TGTGCCAGCAGCCAAAGGACAGGGACCGAGCAGTACTTC,CASSQRTGTEQYF
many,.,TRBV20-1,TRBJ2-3,TGCAGTGGCCGGAGGACAGATACGCAGTATTTT,CSGRRTDTQYF
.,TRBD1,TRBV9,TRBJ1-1,TGTGCCAGCAGCGTAGAGCCGGGACAGAGCACTGAAGCTTTCTTT,CASSVEPGQSTEAFF
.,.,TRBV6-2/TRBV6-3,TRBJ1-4,TGTGCCAGCAGTTACTCCGGACAGCTTAATGAAAAACTGTTTTTT,CASSYSGQLNEKLFF
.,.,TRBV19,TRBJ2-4,TGTGCCAGTAGTATCCCAGGGGTGAACATTCAGTACTTC,CASSIPGVNIQYF
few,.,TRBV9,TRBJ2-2,TGTGCCAGCAGCGCCGAAACCGGGGAGCTGTTTTTT,CASSAETGELFF
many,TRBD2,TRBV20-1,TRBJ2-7,TGCAGTGCTTTGATGGGACTAGCGGGATACGAGCAGTACTTC,CSALMGLAGYEQYF
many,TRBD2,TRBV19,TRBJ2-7,TGTGCCAGTAGTAACTCCGGGACTAGCGGTCCTAGCGAGCAGTACTTC,CASSNSGTSGPSEQYF
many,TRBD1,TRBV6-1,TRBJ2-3,TGTGCCAGCGGGAACAGGGGAAGGTCCACAGATACGCAGTATTTT,CASGNRGRSTDTQYF
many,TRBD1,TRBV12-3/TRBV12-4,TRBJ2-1,TGTGCCGGGGGGACAGGGTTCCACAATGAGCAGTTCTTC,CAGGTGFHNEQFF